One and the same sample provided the 2 T cell receptor beta chains below, sequenced in a study of radiotherapy plus CTLA-4 blockade in lung cancer. TCRdb's copy holds only in-frame clones and misses some; the assay was immunoSEQ multiplex PCR. Here the sample spans around 72,000 clones, approximately 80% being singletons. The source material was peripheral blood, sampled from a patient treated with radiotherapy plus ipilimumab. Source of these receptors: a human donor with non-small cell lung cancer who had a complete response to radiotherapy plus ipilimumab.

The V call is TRBV7-9, the J call TRBJ2-7; D ambiguous. Per the germline V gene, CDR1 is SEHNR and CDR2 is FQNEAQ (reference sequence). The V end was cut by 1 base, the J end by 0 bases, with 10 bases between. The CDR3 totals 15 residues. CDR3 in DNA: TGTGCCAGCAGCTTAGTAGTGGGTCTCTCCTACGAGCAGTACTTC. Translated: CASSLVVGLSYEQYF.

A few counts support this clone. The chain has TRBV19 and TRBJ1-3; D possibly corresponds to TRBD1 (5 bases). Trimming took 8 bases from V and 0 from J, leaving 20 bases between them. The CDR3 is 17 amino acids. The V gene's germline CDR1 is LNHDA and CDR2 SQIVND (reference sequence). CDR3 amino acids: CASGDRSPGTSGNTIYF. The CDR3 DNA sequence: TGTGCCAGTGGGGACCGCTCCCCGGGAACCTCTGGAAACACCATATATTTT.